This TCR beta chain emerged from a study of T cell responses to AZD1222 COVID-19 vaccine. Broader study findings: The study reported that nearly half of spike-specific TCRs target unmutated variant regions. A mostly white British donor set with more females was recruited, and clonal diversity was possibly underestimated.

V lost 7 bases to trimming and J lost 8 bases; unmatched junction nucleotides: 11. CDR1 and CDR2 from the germline V gene are SGHRS and YFSETQ. The CDR3 sequence is 14 residues long. Sequencing used immunoSEQ multiplex PCR; TCRdb keeps in-frame clones, though not all of them. The sample lists roughly 110,000 clones, about 90% seen once, with roughly 7% in the top ten. Note on this clone: Its target is unknown.

Sample: peripheral blood, taken on day 0 of AZD1222 vaccination. This TCR derives from an adult in good health. V usage is TRBV5-1 and J usage is TRBJ2-2, with TRBD2 matching 7 bases. CDR3 in amino acids: CASLPGLQTGELFF. The CDR3 bases are TGCGCCAGCCTACCGGGACTACAAACAGGGGAGCTGTTTTTT.